The T cell receptor beta chain described here comes from a study of T cells in localized non-small cell lung cancer. Overall study findings and caveats: The appearance of a median approximately 57 of the top 100 tumor clones was seen in adjacent lung. A single tumor region was sequenced, leaving heterogeneity possible. Of the tissues analyzed, uninvolved adjacent lung showed maximal T cell clonality, greater than tumor.

Assay used: immunoSEQ multiplex PCR; TCRdb lists only in-frame clones, some missing. The table includes around 29,000 clones, 90% detected once. This clone was seen only once. Its target is unknown. The receptor comes from a woman aged 35-75 years with stage I lung adenocarcinoma. Sequenced material: peripheral blood, taken before any cancer treatment.

The CDR3 reads CASSIDLRREPTGELFF. Here the CDR3 DNA reads TGTGCCAGTAGTATAGATCTGCGACGGGAGCCCACCGGGGAGCTGTTTTTT. This chain links TRBV19 with TRBJ2-2; the D gene is possibly TRBD2 (6 bases). Germline V gene data show CDR1 as LNHDA and CDR2 as SQIVND (reference sequence). CDR3 length: 17 amino acids. V lost 0 bases and J 4 bases, leaving 15 bases between the germline ends.